This TCR beta chain was sequenced in a study of blood T cell repertoires in COVID-19. At the level of the study: From the United States, Italy and Spain came samples of acute and convalescent COVID-19. In each case, the material was cDNA or gDNA derived from T cells, B-cell-depleted T cells, or PBMCs.

The length of the CDR3 is 11 residues. V lost 10 bases and J 10 bases, leaving 14 bases between the germline ends. CDR1 ENHRY and CDR2 SYGVKD come from the germline V gene. This clone has just one count. In the authors' methods: By means of reference gene primer amplification, nucleated cell counts were estimated. The protocol was immunoSEQ multiplex PCR, while the TCRdb copy is restricted to in-frame clones and leaves out a portion. The V and J calls and clone size were taken over from that table, and D and trimming were inferred from the DNA. Here the sample spans tens of thousands of clones, approximately 86% being singletons.

V usage is TRBV10-3 and J usage is TRBJ2-1, with D uncertain. Sequenced material: peripheral blood. This TCR came from an elderly man with active COVID-19. The CDR3 coding sequence is TGTGCCACAAGACTCGCCGACGAGCAGTTCTTC. It specifies CATRLADEQFF.